The following is a T cell receptor (beta chain) sequence with its context. This clone was counted only a few times. Its antigen specificity is not known. No per-base quality is available; no much larger clone lies one base away. This sample was taken from a study of CD8+ T cells in alopecia areata (dated by TCRdb to 2016 to 2019). About the full investigation: The treated patients, all with moderate-to-severe alopecia areata, were enrolled in an open-label pilot trial of oral tofacitinib given at 5 to 10 mg twice daily. immunoSEQ multiplex PCR using 35 Vbeta forward primers and 13 Jbeta reverse primers was used to amplify TCRbeta CDR3 regions. Scalp clonality was compared among normal scalp (n=4), patchy alopecia areata scalp (n=8), and alopecia totalis/universalis scalp (n=8). Disease severity in treated patients was measured with the SALT score, which quantifies the percentage of affected scalp surface area. High-throughput TCRbeta sequencing was used to examine T cell clonal expansion in alopecia areata in both the C3H/HeJ mouse model and human patients. RNA was extracted with the PAXgene miRNA kit for fixed scalp, the miRNeasy kit for PBMCs, and the RNeasy kit for mouse skin. Tofacitinib was given for 6 to 18 months, followed by 6 months of follow-up off drug to assess delayed response and recurrence. Human TCRbeta sequencing covered scalp tissue and sorted CD4+ and CD8+ peripheral blood T cells from patchy and totalis/universalis alopecia areata patients and healthy controls. Biopsies were taken from tofacitinib-treated patients at baseline and again at 4 and 24 weeks into treatment, and several of those patients also had a later scalp biopsy. The full study reports these points: Scalp clonality and the number of expanded CD8+ clones among the top 100 scalp clones were significantly decreased by tofacitinib. Scalp TCR repertoire analysis is complicated because resident alphabeta T cells in normal human skin are also sequenced, whereas mouse skin is dominated by gammadelta T cells. Compared with normal scalp, lesional scalp had higher clonality and more expanded CD8+ clones, particularly in alopecia totalis/universalis, a pattern that suggests antigenic drive. Many expanded lesional clones persisted in scalp and blood during tofacitinib treatment, which may partly explain relapse after stopping treatment. Shared TCR sequences between patients were less evident than in mice, which may be partly attributable to HLA diversity in the patient population. The treated cohort was small, with a single nonresponder, so links between baseline CD8+ expansion and response need larger studies.

Preparation of the library involved the immunoSEQ multiplex PCR assay. RNA was extracted from all samples and reverse transcribed into cDNA as template for TCR sequencing. SuperScript III was used to make first-strand cDNA, primed with a 2:1 mix of oligo-dT and random hexamers. A synthetic immune receptor repertoire was used to measure amplification bias, and any remaining bias was corrected computationally. The authors' pipeline ran thus. Raw reads were preprocessed to remove errors, and CDR3 was defined by IMGT conventions from the conserved cysteine to phenylalanine. Clonality was calculated as 1 minus Shannon entropy normalized by log2 of the number of productive unique TCRs. Whether scalp clones were CD4 or CD8 was inferred by matching scalp TCRbeta sequences against CD4 and CD8 repertoires sorted from blood. TCRdb took over this immuneACCESS table, retaining in-frame rearrangements with V and J assigned. Such tables are incomplete; in checked studies, under half of the missing clones stem from an unresolved V gene, and the remainder is unexplained. V and J calls plus clone size are reproduced from that table; the DNA served to infer D and trimming. A total of more than 150,000 clones appear in this sample, approximately 60% of them only once. Jointly, the top ten make up roughly 3.3% of the sample.

The meaning of the sample's time point label: less than five weeks on oral tofacitinib. Per the publication, the treatment or condition label means: oral pan-JAK inhibitor, 5-10 mg twice daily. From alopecia areata patients, peripheral blood was collected along with lesional scalp punch biopsies. After PBMCs were isolated by density centrifugation and stained for CD3, CD4 and CD8, a FACSAria was used to sort CD4+ and CD8+ T cells. This sample comprised CD4+ T cells sorted from blood, obtained at week 4, from a patient treated with tofacitinib. The sequence was obtained from a human donor with alopecia areata.

The CDR3 amino acid sequence is: CASGRNGQGAHNEQFF. The nucleotides read TGTGCTAGTGGCCGGAACGGACAGGGAGCACACAATGAGCAGTTCTTC. The chain was built from TRBV12-5 and TRBJ2-1; TRBD1 agrees with 8 junctional bases. Trimming accounts for 6 bases at V and 5 bases at J, while the number of junction bases matched to no gene is 12. From its cysteine to its phenylalanine, the CDR3 spans 16 amino acids. Of the read, only the CDR3 DNA is kept; its 48 bases are in frame from base 1. Per the germline V gene, LGHNT is the CDR1 and FRNRAP is the CDR2. Reference TRBV12-5 and TRBJ2-1 proteins supply the regions before and after the CDR3; the full variable domain is: DARVTQTPRHKVTEMGQEVTMRCQPILGHNTVFWYRQTMMQGLELLAYFRNRAPLDDSGMPKDRFSAEMPDATLATLKIQPSEPRDSAVYFCASGRNGQGAHNEQFFGPGTRLTVL.